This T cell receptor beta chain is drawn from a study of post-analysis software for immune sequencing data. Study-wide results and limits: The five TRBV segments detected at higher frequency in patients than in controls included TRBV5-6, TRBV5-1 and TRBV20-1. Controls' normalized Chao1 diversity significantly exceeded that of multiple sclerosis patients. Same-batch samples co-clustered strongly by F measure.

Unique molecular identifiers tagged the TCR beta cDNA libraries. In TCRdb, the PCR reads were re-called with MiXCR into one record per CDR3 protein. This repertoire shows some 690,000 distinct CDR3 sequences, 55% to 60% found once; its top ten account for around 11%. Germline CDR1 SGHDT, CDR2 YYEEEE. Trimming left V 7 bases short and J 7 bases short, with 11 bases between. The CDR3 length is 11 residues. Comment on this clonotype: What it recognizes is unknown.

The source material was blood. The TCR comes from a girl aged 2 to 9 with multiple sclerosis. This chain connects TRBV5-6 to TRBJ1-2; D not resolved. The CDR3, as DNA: TGTGCCAGCGCGGCCCAGGCTGGCTACACCTTC. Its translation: CASAAQAGYTF.